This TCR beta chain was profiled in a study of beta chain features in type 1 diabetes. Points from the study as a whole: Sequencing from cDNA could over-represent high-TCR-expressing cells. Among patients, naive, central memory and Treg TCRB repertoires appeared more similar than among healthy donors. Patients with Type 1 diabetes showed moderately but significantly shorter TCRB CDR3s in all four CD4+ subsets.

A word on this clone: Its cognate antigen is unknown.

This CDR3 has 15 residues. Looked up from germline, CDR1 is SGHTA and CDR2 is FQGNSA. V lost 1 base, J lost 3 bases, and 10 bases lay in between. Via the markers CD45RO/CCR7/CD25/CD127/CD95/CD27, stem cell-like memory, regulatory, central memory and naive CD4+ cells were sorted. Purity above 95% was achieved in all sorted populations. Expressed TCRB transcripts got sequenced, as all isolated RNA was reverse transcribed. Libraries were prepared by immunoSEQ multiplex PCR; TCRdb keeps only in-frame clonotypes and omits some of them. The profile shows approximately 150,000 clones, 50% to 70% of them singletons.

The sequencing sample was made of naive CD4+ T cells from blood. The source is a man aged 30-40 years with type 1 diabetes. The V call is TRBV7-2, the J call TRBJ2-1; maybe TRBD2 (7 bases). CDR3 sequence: CASSLVGGLYNEQFF. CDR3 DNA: TGTGCCAGCAGCTTAGTCGGGGGGCTCTACAATGAGCAGTTCTTC.